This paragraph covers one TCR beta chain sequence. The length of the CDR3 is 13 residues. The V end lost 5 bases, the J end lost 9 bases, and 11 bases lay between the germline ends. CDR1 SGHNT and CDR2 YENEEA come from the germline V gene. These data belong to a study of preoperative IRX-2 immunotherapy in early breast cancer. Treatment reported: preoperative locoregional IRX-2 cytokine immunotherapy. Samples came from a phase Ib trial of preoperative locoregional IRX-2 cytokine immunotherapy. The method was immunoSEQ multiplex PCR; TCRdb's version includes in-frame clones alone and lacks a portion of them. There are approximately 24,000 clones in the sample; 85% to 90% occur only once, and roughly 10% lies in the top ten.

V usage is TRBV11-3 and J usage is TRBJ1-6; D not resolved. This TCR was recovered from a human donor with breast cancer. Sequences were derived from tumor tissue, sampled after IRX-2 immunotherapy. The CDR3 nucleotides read TGTGCCAGCAGCCACGACACCTTTTCACCCCTCCACTTT. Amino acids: CASSHDTFSPLHF.